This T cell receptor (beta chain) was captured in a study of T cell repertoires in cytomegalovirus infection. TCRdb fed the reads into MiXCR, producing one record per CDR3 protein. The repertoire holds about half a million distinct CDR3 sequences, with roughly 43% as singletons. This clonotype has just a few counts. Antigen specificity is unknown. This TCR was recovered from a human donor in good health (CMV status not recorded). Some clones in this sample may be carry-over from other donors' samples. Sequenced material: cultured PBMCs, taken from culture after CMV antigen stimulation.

The CDR3, as DNA: TGCGCCAGCAGCTTGGCCGTCCAGGGAGGCGAGCAGTACTTC. Protein sequence: CASSLAVQGGEQYF. The chain carries TRBV5-1 and TRBJ2-7, with D maybe TRBD2 (6 bases). Trimming cost V 0 bases and J 6 bases, with 13 bases left between them. Germline V CDR1 and CDR2: SGHRS, YFSETQ. The CDR3 contains 14 residues.